The following is a T cell receptor (beta chain) sequence with its context. What it binds is not known. This sample was taken from a study of shared clonotypes between healthy human individuals. Study-wide context: Plates per donor: three CD4 naive, three CD4 memory, two CD8 naive, one CD8 memory.

General study points: Genetic and exposure-history diversity was limited by the few donors.

Profiling relied on immunoSEQ multiplex PCR, and the TCRdb table lists in-frame clones only, not all of them. The sample consists of some 1.5 million clones, roughly 96% of them appearing once. Germline CDR1 reads ENHRY; CDR2 reads SYGVKD. V was clipped by 7 bases and J by 2 bases, with 21 bases between them. The length of the CDR3 is 17 residues. The sequenced sample consisted of naive CD4+ T cells sorted from blood. Noted subset: CD45RA+ positively selected. The sequence derives from a man between 25 and 39 years old in good health. This rearrangement joins TRBV10-3 to TRBJ2-1, with a tentative D call TRBD1 (5 bases). CDR3 in amino acids: CAIMESSGMGPYNEQFF. In DNA, the CDR3 is TGTGCCATCATGGAATCTTCAGGGATGGGCCCCTACAATGAGCAGTTCTTC.